The 8 T cell receptor beta chains reported below all come from one sample, sequenced in a study of CD8+ T cells in alopecia areata. Reverse transcription of extracted RNA yielded cDNA, which provided the sequencing template. This table comes from immunoSEQ multiplex PCR, and its TCRdb copy is limited to in-frame clones, with some not included. Captured here are about 110,000 clones, none seen once; the top ten comprise less than 20%. What was sequenced was lesional skin. The receptors were sampled from a C3H/HeJ mouse with alopecia areata. The strain bears MHC haplotype H2-k.

Many counts were recorded for this clone. Mouse gene names and germline throughout. The CDR3 goes on 4 residues after the read ends, and that part is filled in from the germline J gene. The V gene is TRBV1, the J gene TRBJ2-2; no clear D gene. CDR1 and CDR2 (germline): NSQYPW, LRSPGD (reference sequence). CDR3 length equals 11 residues. Trimming stripped 1 base from V and 6 bases from J, with 0 bases between. Partial CDR3 DNA: TGCACCTGCAGTGCAGCCGGG. Translating it yields CTCSAAG. The whole CDR3 is CTCSAAGQLYF.

In the case of this clone: The gene names here belong to mouse. CDR3 DNA, as far as it was read: TGTGCCAGCTCTCGTACCGGGACAACATATGCT. It codes for CASSRTGTTYA. The full CDR3 reads CASSRTGTTYAEQFF. This chain connects TRBV12-1 to TRBJ2-1, with D perhaps TRBD1 (6 bases). The read falls 4 residues short of the CDR3 end, and the missing part is taken from the germline J gene. Germline V lookup: CDR1 SGHSN, CDR2 HYEKVE. This CDR3 has 15 amino acids. V shed 2 bases and J shed 4 bases, with 14 bases lying between them.

As for this clone: Mouse gene names apply. The read ends 4 residues shy of where the CDR3 ends; the end is completed using the germline J gene. The chain carries TRBV13-2 and TRBJ1-1; D uncertain. CDR3 length equals 14 residues. Germline CDR1 reads NNHNN; CDR2 reads SYGAGS (reference sequence). V lost 2 bases, J lost 0 bases, and 8 bases lay in between. Incomplete CDR3 DNA: TGTGCCAGCGGTGAATACATCGCAAACACA. Protein: CASGEYIANT. The whole CDR3 protein reads CASGEYIANTEVFF.

Many counts were recorded for this clone. Gene names and germline match the mouse. The read falls 4 residues short of the CDR3 end, and the missing part is taken from the germline J gene. The genes are TRBV1 and TRBJ2-1, with TRBD1 matching over 10 bases. Germline CDR1 is NSQYPW and CDR2 is LRSPGD (reference sequence). CDR3 length: 15 residues. The part of the CDR3 DNA that was read is TGCACCTGCAGTGCACGACAGGGGGCGCCGGCT. It is translated as CTCSARQGAPA. The full CDR3 protein is CTCSARQGAPAEQFF.

Of note for this clone: Germline and genes: mouse. The observed sequence ends 4 residues before the CDR3 terminus, with the missing tail filled in from the germline J gene. The chain joins TRBV1 to TRBJ1-4; no definite D call. This CDR3 is built from 15 residues. V lost 0 bases and J lost 3, with 8 bases in between. Germline V gene lookup returns CDR1 NSQYPW and CDR2 LRSPGD (reference sequence). CDR3 bases read: TGCACCTGCAGTGCAGATATGACAACCAACGAA. It codes for CTCSADMTTNE. The whole CDR3 protein reads CTCSADMTTNERLFF.

As for this clone: Mouse gene names and germline throughout. The read terminates 4 residues before the CDR3 end, so the remaining end is supplied by the germline J gene. The chain uses TRBV13-3 and TRBJ2-2; a weak D match, TRBD1 (5 bases). There are 15 residues in the CDR3. The germline gives CDR1 NNHDY, CDR2 SYVADS. V was trimmed by 2 bases and J by 0 bases, leaving 8 bases between them. The covered CDR3 bases are TGTGCCAGCAGTGAACAGGTAGCAAACACCGGG. As protein: CASSEQVANTG. The full CDR3 is CASSEQVANTGQLYF.

This clone was seen many times. Gene names are mouse gene names. The sequenced fragment ends 4 residues before the CDR3 boundary, so the rest is inferred from the germline J gene. The V and J genes are TRBV13-3 and TRBJ1-2, with TRBD1 matching over 7 bases. The CDR3 runs to 14 residues. V shed 3 bases, J shed 1 base, and the junction held 3 bases outside the gene matches. Germline-derived CDR1 and CDR2 are NNHDY and SYVADS. CDR3 sequence: CASSAGGKNSDYTF. The sequenced part of the CDR3 DNA is TGTGCCAGCAGTGCAGGGGGAAAAAACTCC.

With respect to this clone: Gene labels here are mouse ones. From the germline J gene comes the end of the CDR3, since the read stops 4 residues before it. The V gene is TRBV1, the J gene TRBJ2-5; 9 bases align to TRBD2. J lost 0 bases, V lost 0 bases, and 4 bases had no gene match. Germline-derived CDR1 and CDR2 are NSQYPW and LRSPGD (reference sequence). The CDR3 length is 17 residues. The part of the CDR3 DNA that was read is TGCACCTGCAGTGCAGAGGACTGGGGTTTTAACCAAGAC. Translated, it gives CTCSAEDWGFNQD. The full CDR3 reads CTCSAEDWGFNQDTQYF.